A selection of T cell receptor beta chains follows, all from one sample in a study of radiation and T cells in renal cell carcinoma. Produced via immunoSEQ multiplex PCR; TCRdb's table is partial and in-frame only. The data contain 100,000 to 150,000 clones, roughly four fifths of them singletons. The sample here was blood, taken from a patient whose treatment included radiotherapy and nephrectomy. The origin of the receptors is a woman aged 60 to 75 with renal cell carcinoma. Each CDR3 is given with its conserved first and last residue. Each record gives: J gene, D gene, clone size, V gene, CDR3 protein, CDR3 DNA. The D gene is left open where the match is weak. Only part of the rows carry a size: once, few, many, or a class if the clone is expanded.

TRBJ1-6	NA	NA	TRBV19	CASSEGGSPLHF	TGTGCCAGTAGCGAGGGCGGGTCACCCCTCCACTTT
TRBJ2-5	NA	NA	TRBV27	CASSPRLGRFQETQYF	TGTGCCAGCAGTCCTAGGTTGGGACGCTTCCAAGAGACCCAGTACTTC
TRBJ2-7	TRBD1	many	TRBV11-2	CASSRTGAYEQYF	TGTGCCAGCAGCAGGACAGGAGCCTACGAGCAGTACTTC
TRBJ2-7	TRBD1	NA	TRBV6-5	CASRRGRGYEQYF	TGTGCCAGCAGGCGAGGCAGGGGGTATGAGCAGTACTTC
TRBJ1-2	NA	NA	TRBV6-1	CASSEPGQGNGYTF	TGTGCCAGCAGTGAACCAGGGCAGGGGAATGGCTACACCTTC
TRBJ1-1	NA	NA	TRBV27	CASSLHLGFEAFF	TGTGCCAGCAGTTTACACCTTGGGTTTGAAGCTTTCTTT
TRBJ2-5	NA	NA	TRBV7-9	CASSSDGEKETQYF	TGTGCCAGCAGCTCGGACGGGGAAAAAGAGACCCAGTACTTC
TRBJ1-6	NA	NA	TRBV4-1	CASSQEEMSPLHF	TGCGCCAGCAGCCAAGAAGAAATGTCACCCCTCCACTTT
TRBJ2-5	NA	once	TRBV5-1	CASSLGTVQETQYF	TGCGCCAGCAGCTTGGGGACAGTTCAAGAGACCCAGTACTTC
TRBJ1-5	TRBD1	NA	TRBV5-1	CASSLNPPTGNQPQHF	TGCGCCAGCAGCTTGAATCCCCCGACAGGGAATCAGCCCCAGCATTTT
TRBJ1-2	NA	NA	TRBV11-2	CASSLEAVNYGYTF	TGTGCCAGCAGCTTAGAGGCGGTTAACTATGGCTACACCTTC
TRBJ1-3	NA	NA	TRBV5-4	CASSLADIPPRSGNTIYF	TGTGCCAGCAGCTTAGCGGACATCCCGCCGAGAAGTGGAAACACCATATATTTT
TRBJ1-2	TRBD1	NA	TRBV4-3	CASSQWDRSGGYTF	TGCGCCAGCAGCCAATGGGACAGGTCGGGGGGCTACACCTTC
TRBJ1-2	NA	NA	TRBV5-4	CASSFGGSNYGYTF	TGTGCCAGCAGCTTCGGGGGATCTAACTATGGCTACACCTTC
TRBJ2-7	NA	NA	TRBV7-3	CASITGGTPTSYEQYF	TGTGCCAGCATCACAGGTGGGACACCGACCTCCTACGAGCAGTACTTC
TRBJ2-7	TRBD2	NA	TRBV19	CASSRAGLVGAYEQYF	TGTGCCAGTAGTAGAGCGGGACTAGTGGGTGCCTACGAGCAGTACTTC
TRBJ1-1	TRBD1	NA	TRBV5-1	CASSQRLYDREGTEAFF	TGCGCCAGCAGCCAACGTTTGTATGACAGGGAGGGCACTGAAGCTTTCTTT
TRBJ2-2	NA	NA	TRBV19	CATSGGKWGELFF	TGTGCCACCTCAGGGGGGAAATGGGGGGAGCTGTTTTTT
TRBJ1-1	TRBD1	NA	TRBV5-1	CAFPGTGGLNTEAFF	TGCGCCTTTCCCGGGACAGGGGGCCTGAACACTGAAGCTTTCTTT
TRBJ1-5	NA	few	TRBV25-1	CASSGGANQPQHF	TGTGCCAGCAGTGGGGGAGCGAATCAGCCCCAGCATTTT
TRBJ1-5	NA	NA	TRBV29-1	CSVRTDSNQPQHF	TGCAGCGTACGGACAGATAGCAATCAGCCCCAGCATTTT
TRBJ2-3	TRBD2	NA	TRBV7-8	CASSLTGGDTQYF	TGTGCCAGCAGCTTAACGGGGGGAGATACGCAGTATTTT
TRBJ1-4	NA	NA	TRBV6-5	CASSYRPPGDWEKLFF	TGTGCCAGCAGTTACAGACCGCCAGGGGATTGGGAAAAACTGTTTTTT
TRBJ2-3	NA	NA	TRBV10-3	CAISEPSGMITTDTQYF	TGTGCCATCAGTGAGCCCTCTGGGATGATTACCACAGATACGCAGTATTTT
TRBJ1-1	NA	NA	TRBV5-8	CASSLGGAQNTEAFF	TGTGCCAGCAGCTTGGGGGGCGCGCAGAACACTGAAGCTTTCTTT
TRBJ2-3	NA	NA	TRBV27	CASSFEGRVQGTQYF	TGTGCCAGCAGTTTTGAGGGCAGGGTACAGGGTACGCAGTATTTT
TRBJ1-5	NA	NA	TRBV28	CASSLYISNQPQHF	TGTGCCAGCAGTTTATACATTAGCAATCAGCCCCAGCATTTT
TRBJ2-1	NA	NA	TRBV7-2	CASTQDRAYNEQFF	TGTGCCAGCACCCAAGATCGCGCCTACAATGAGCAGTTCTTC
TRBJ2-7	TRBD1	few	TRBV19	CASSFRTGGNLYEQYF	TGTGCCAGTAGTTTCCGGACAGGGGGAAACTTGTACGAGCAGTACTTC
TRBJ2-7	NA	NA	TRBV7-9	CASSLTPGKKYF	TGTGCCAGCAGCTTGACCCCGGGCAAAAAGTACTTC
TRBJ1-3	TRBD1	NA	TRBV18	CASSPTRGGAENTIYF	TGTGCCAGCTCACCAACTCGAGGGGGCGCGGAAAACACCATATATTTT
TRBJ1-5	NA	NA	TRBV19	CASRGQSAGPQHF	TGTGCCAGTCGCGGACAGAGCGCTGGGCCCCAGCATTTT
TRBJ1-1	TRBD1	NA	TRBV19	CASSNFLTGKGTEAFF	TGTGCCAGTAGTAACTTCTTGACAGGGAAGGGCACTGAAGCTTTCTTT
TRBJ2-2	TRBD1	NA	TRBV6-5	CATRQGDTGELFF	TGTGCCACCAGACAGGGCGACACCGGGGAGCTGTTTTTT
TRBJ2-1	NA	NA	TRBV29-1	CSVVGQGYNEQFF	TGCAGCGTTGTGGGGCAGGGGTACAATGAGCAGTTCTTC
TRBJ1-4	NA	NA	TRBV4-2	CASSQDAVSTNEKLFF	TGTGCCAGCAGCCAAGATGCAGTTAGTACTAATGAAAAACTGTTTTTT
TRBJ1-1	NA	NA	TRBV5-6	CASSSYTEAFF	TGTGCCAGCAGCTCGTACACTGAAGCTTTCTTT
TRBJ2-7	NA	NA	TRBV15	CATSRAGQAPEQYF	TGTGCCACCAGCAGAGCAGGCCAGGCCCCCGAGCAGTACTTC
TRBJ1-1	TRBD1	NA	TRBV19	CASLLGGGHTEAFF	TGTGCCAGCCTTCTAGGGGGCGGACACACTGAAGCTTTCTTT
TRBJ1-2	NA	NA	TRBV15	CATSQRVVDYGYTF	TGTGCCACCAGCCAGAGAGTAGTAGACTATGGCTACACCTTC
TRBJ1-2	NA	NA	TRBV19	CASRERDSVDYGYTF	TGTGCCAGTAGGGAACGGGACTCCGTGGACTATGGCTACACCTTC
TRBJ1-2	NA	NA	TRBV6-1	CASSEIGGGYTF	TGTGCCAGCAGTGAAATCGGTGGAGGCTACACCTTC
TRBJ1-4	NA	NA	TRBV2	CASRRYNEKLFF	TGTGCCAGCAGACGGTATAATGAAAAACTGTTTTTT
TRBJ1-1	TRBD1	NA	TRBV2	CASSLGQRTEAFF	TGTGCCAGCAGCCTGGGACAGCGGACTGAAGCTTTCTTT
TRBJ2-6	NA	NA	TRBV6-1	CASSEPQGAGANVLTF	TGTGCCAGCAGTGAGCCACAGGGTGCTGGGGCCAACGTCCTGACTTTC
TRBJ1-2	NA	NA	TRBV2	CASSLRELYGYTF	TGTGCCAGCTCATTAAGGGAATTGTATGGCTACACCTTC
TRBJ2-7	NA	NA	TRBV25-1	CASSESGQSSYEQYF	TGTGCCAGCAGTGAGTCTGGCCAGAGCTCCTACGAGCAGTACTTC
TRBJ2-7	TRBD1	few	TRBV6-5	CASSYSGQGLFYEQYF	TGTGCCAGCAGTTACTCGGGACAGGGACTTTTCTACGAGCAGTACTTC
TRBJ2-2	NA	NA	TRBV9	CASAQGMGGELFF	TGTGCCAGCGCACAGGGTATGGGCGGGGAGCTGTTTTTT